This T cell receptor (beta chain) was identified during a study of T-cell reconstitution after alpha-beta-depleted transplantation in children. Overall study results and limits: Several hundred expanded graft clones reportedly were the source of alpha-beta T cells about two months after transplant. T-cell counts and diversity were attributed mostly to newly produced T cells one year after transplant. Surviving recipient T cells and intrathymic progenitors accounted for some patients' high TCRbeta diversity at day 60.

As for this clonotype: Its antigen is undetermined.

With 7 bases removed from V and 3 bases from J, the gap between germline ends came to 20 bases. Germline assignment: CDR1 KGHSH and CDR2 LQKENI. CDR3 length equals 16 residues. The TCRbeta library incorporated unique molecular identifiers. TCRdb reprocessed the PCR reads via MiXCR and lists one record per CDR3 protein. This sample has some 310,000 distinct CDR3 sequences; around 20% occur once, and the top ten carry about 10%. J is TRBJ2-3 and V is TRBV18; perhaps TRBD1 as D (5 bases). This sequence was found in a male patient under 18 who had a stem cell transplant for acute lymphoblastic leukemia, so the T cells may come from the graft donor. Material: PBMCs, mostly from graft donor cells, obtained 180 days after TCRalphabeta/CD19-depleted stem cell transplant. CDR3 nucleotide sequence: TGTGCCAGCTTTCCGGGCCTGGGGCGTTGGACAGATACGCAGTATTTT. Encoded protein: CASFPGLGRWTDTQYF.